Below, one T cell receptor beta chain is given with its context. By its share of the sample, this clonotype is large (0.1 to 1%). Its antigen remains undetermined. No much larger clone exists at a distance of one base, and base qualities are not known. This sample was taken from a study of CXCR3 chemokines and chemotherapy response in bladder cancer (dated by TCRdb to 2022 to 2024). Regarding the complete study: Whether chemotherapy response in human bladder cancer was predicted by intratumoral CXCR3 chemokine system activity was examined in the study.

Libraries were prepared through PCR. The run used an Illumina HiSeq 2500. The raw public data were reprocessed by TCRdb itself: fastp quality trimming at Q25, MiXCR clonotype calling, in-frame beta chains only. Entries are consolidated by CDR3 protein sequence, retaining the most common genes and DNA. The sample table contains approximately 2,000 distinct CDR3 sequences; only one count was recorded for 15% to 20% of them. The top ten clones comprise roughly 35% of the sample. This specimen was acquired from a patient whose treatment included neoadjuvant chemotherapy. The receptor was derived from a human donor with bladder cancer that responded to neoadjuvant chemotherapy.

The CDR3 region has the sequence CASTGMMNEQFF. The DNA sequence is as follows: TGTGCCAGCACCGGGATGATGAATGAGCAGTTCTTC. Recombination linked TRBV6-1 to TRBJ2-1, with TRBD2 tentatively as D gene (5 bases match). From the germline V gene, CDR1 is MNHNS and CDR2 is SASEGT. The trim is 7 bases for V and 7 bases for J, with a gap of 11 bases between the germline ends. From its cysteine to its phenylalanine, the CDR3 spans 12 amino acids. Here the CDR3 DNA is all that survives: 36 bases in frame from base 1.